This T cell receptor beta chain was retrieved from a study of cytotoxic CD8 clonotypes in ibrutinib-treated CLL. General study findings and limits: Clonality went up at the time of ibrutinib response, stayed stable in sustained remission, and later dropped back toward its baseline level at progression.

Germline V gene lookup returns CDR1 SGHRS and CDR2 YFSETQ. Germline trimming cut 2 bases from V and 2 bases from J; bases unmatched to any gene: 8. This CDR3 has 16 amino acids. Details on this clone: The antigen is not known.

Sequencing was performed with immunoSEQ multiplex PCR; in TCRdb, only in-frame clones are kept and a portion is missing. The sample shows roughly 51,000 clones, roughly 53% of them seen only once. The sequence derives from a human donor with chronic lymphocytic leukemia. V is TRBV5-1 and J is TRBJ2-5; 8 nucleotides align to TRBD1. This sample comprised PBMCs, obtained after 12 months of ibrutinib treatment. The CDR3 spells CASSFGPQGGQETQYF. The CDR3 DNA reads TGCGCCAGCAGCTTTGGGCCACAGGGGGGTCAAGAGACCCAGTACTTC.